The 2 T cell receptor beta chains in this list originate from one sample, sequenced in a study of ipilimumab plus nivolumab after autologous stem cell transplantation. Profiled with immunoSEQ multiplex PCR; TCRdb holds only in-frame clones, not every one. The repertoire includes 11,000 or so clones, more than 65% of them detected once, and more than 9.5% sits in the top ten. Material: PBMCs, obtained in a trial of ipilimumab plus nivolumab as post-transplant consolidation. The receptors stem from a male donor with multiple myeloma.

The V call is TRBV11-3, the J call TRBJ2-7, with D possibly being TRBD1 (5 bases). V lost 2 bases and J lost 9, with 8 bases in between. This CDR3 contains 11 residues. Per the germline V gene, CDR1 is SGHNT and CDR2 is YENEEA. The CDR3 here is CASSLRDRQYF. The CDR3, as DNA: TGTGCCAGCAGCTTAAGAGACAGGCAGTACTTC.

The chain is built from TRBV9 and TRBJ2-5; 12 bases line up with TRBD2. The CDR3 spans 15 residues. From germline, CDR1 is SGDLS and CDR2 YYNGEE. V shed 4 bases and J 5 bases; nucleotides not matched to a gene: 6. The CDR3 nucleotides are TGTGCCAGCAGCAGACTAGCGGGGGAGGGGGAGACCCAGTACTTC. Translated, it gives CASSRLAGEGETQYF.